This TCR beta chain was obtained from a study of cytomegalovirus exposure and HLA in healthy donors. Germline loops: CDR1 MNHEY, CDR2 SMNVEV (reference sequence). This CDR3 spans 17 amino acids. The V and J ends lost 7 bases and 0 bases respectively, with 20 bases between them. Study findings and constraints: Researchers reported from a later analysis that most CMV-associated TCR beta chains appeared HLA-restricted. The authors listed approximately 150 TCR beta chains as cytomegalovirus-associated. A later analysis appeared to link common viral pathogens to several of the most significant clusters. Per a later analysis, HLA-associated TCR beta chains showed more clonal expansion than other, equally common TCR beta chains.

60 Vbeta and 13 Jbeta primers were used in PCR. Assay used: immunoSEQ multiplex PCR; TCRdb lists only in-frame clones, some missing. The repertoire holds approximately 180,000 clones, with 80% as singletons. Of note for this clone: Its antigen is unidentified.

This rearrangement joins TRBV27 to TRBJ2-3; TRBD1 might be the D (5 bases). The sequence was obtained from a man younger than 45 in good health and CMV-seropositive. Sequencing was carried out using PBMCs. The CDR3 sequence is CASMVQALPPSTDTQYF. CDR3 coding DNA: TGTGCCAGCATGGTACAGGCACTCCCCCCTAGCACAGATACGCAGTATTTT.